This T cell receptor (beta chain) emerged from a study of T cell responses to AZD1222 COVID-19 vaccine. TCRdb keeps only in-frame clones here, not all; method: immunoSEQ multiplex PCR. The sample yields 99,000 or so clones, 89% seen once. V shed 4 bases and J shed 3 bases, with 2 bases lying between them. CDR3 length equals 11 residues. Looked up from germline, CDR1 is MNHEY and CDR2 is SVGAGI. This TCR came from an adult in good health. The sequences come from peripheral blood, collected on day 0 of AZD1222 vaccination. J is TRBJ2-3 and V is TRBV6-5; no firm D call. The CDR3 DNA sequence: TGTGCCAGCAGTTTAACAGATACGCAGTATTTT. It is translated as CASSLTDTQYF.